These 23 T cell receptor beta chains share one sample of origin, sequenced in a study of CD8 T cells in Susac syndrome. Random hexamers were used to reverse transcribe about 0.45 to 1 ug of RNA. TCRdb redid the calling of the immunoSEQ multiplex PCR reads with MiXCR, one entry per CDR3 protein. The repertoire holds approximately 75,000 distinct CDR3 sequences, with 95% as singletons. Source material: CD8+ T cells from PBMCs. Every receptor here comes from a human donor in good health.

This clonotype was seen once. The CDR3 bases are TGTGCCAGCAGTCCCCCCCTGGAGGGCCGGGATACGCAGTATTTT. It specifies CASSPPLEGRDTQYF. The chain couples TRBV12-3 or TRBV12-4 to TRBJ2-3; D is perhaps TRBD2 (6 bases). The CDR3 is 15 residues long. Trimming took off 5 bases at V and 6 bases at J, with 18 bases between the two ends.

This chain connects TRBV5-4 to TRBJ2-2; D gene unclear. Germline V gene data show CDR1 as SGHNT and CDR2 as YYREEE (reference sequence). CDR3 length: 15 residues. V was trimmed by 0 bases and J by 3 bases, leaving 9 bases between them. The CDR3 coding sequence is TGTGCCAGCAGCTTGGACAGCCGCGACACCGGGGAGCTGTTTTTT. Its translation is CASSLDSRDTGELFF.

This CDR3 reads CSVEGLPGTAPPEQFF. CDR3 in DNA: TGCAGCGTTGAAGGCCTCCCTGGGACAGCCCCACCTGAGCAGTTCTTC. The chain carries TRBV29-1 and TRBJ2-1; TRBD1 aligns across 7 bases. The germline CDR1 and CDR2 sequences are SQVTM and ANQGSEA. The CDR3 spans 16 residues. V shed 1 base, J shed 9 bases, and the junction held 15 bases outside the gene matches.

The gene calls are TRBV7-6 and TRBJ2-7; no clear D. V lost 2 bases, J lost 5 bases, and 10 bases lay in between. CDR1 and CDR2 (germline): SGHVS, FNYEAQ. There are 13 residues in the CDR3. As DNA, the CDR3 is TGTGCCAGCAGCTTAAATAGAATCAACGAGCAGTACTTC. Translation: CASSLNRINEQYF.

The V and J genes are TRBV7-3 and TRBJ1-1; D remains ambiguous. Germline values: CDR1 SGHTA, CDR2 FQGTGA. V lost 2 bases to trimming and J lost 10 bases, with 14 bases between them. CDR3 size: 13 residues. CDR3 nucleotide sequence: TGTGCCAGCAGCTTAGGATCCCGGCGATCAGCTTTCTTT. It translates to CASSLGSRRSAFF.

The V call is TRBV5-1, the J call TRBJ1-5; TRBD1 agrees at 8 bases. The germline V gene encodes CDR1 SGHRS and CDR2 YFSETQ. The CDR3 is 15 residues long. Trimming removed 0 bases from V and 6 bases from J; junction bases left unmatched: 5. The chain's CDR3 is CASSLAAGGVQPQHF. The DNA for the CDR3 is TGCGCCAGCAGCTTGGCCGCAGGGGGCGTTCAGCCCCAGCATTTT.

V and J are TRBV4-1 and TRBJ2-3, with 9 bases fitting TRBD1. CDR1 MGHRA and CDR2 YSYEKL come from the germline V gene. This CDR3 has 16 residues. Germline trimming cut 0 bases from V and 5 bases from J; bases unmatched to any gene: 6. The CDR3 is CASSQEGQGIGDTQYF. In DNA form, the CDR3 reads TGCGCCAGCAGCCAAGAGGGACAGGGCATCGGAGATACGCAGTATTTT.

J is TRBJ2-5 and V is TRBV24-1; D is possibly TRBD2 (7 bases). V was pared by 1 base and J by 4 bases, with 21 bases between. CDR1 and CDR2 from the germline V gene are KGHDR and SFDVKD. This CDR3 region has 18 residues. The CDR3 spells CATSDFDARGGRGETQYF. For the CDR3, the DNA is TGTGCCACCAGTGATTTTGATGCGAGGGGGGGACGAGGAGAGACCCAGTACTTC.

The chain links TRBV9 to TRBJ2-7; D is tentatively TRBD1 or TRBD2 (7 bases each). The CDR3 length is 15 residues. V lost 5 bases and J 3 bases, leaving 18 bases between the germline ends. The germline V gene has CDR1 SGDLS and CDR2 YYNGEE. CDR3 DNA sequence: TGTGCCAGCAGTCCCATGGGAGGGGGCTTCTACGAGCAGTACTTC. Its protein product is CASSPMGGGFYEQYF.

The chain couples TRBV5-1 to TRBJ1-4; TRBD1 aligns across 12 bases. Germline V CDR1 and CDR2: SGHRS, YFSETQ. The CDR3 consists of 18 residues. V shed 1 base, J shed 5 bases, and the junction held 9 bases outside the gene matches. The chain's CDR3 is CASSLTGTGGAVNEKLFF. DNA of the CDR3: TGCGCCAGCAGCTTGACCGGGACAGGGGGCGCGGTAAATGAAAAACTGTTTTTT. Based on the CDR3 plus reference TRBV5-1 and TRBJ1-4, the full variable domain is KAGVTQTPRYLIKTRGQQVTLSCSPISGHRSVSWYQQTPGQGLQFLFEYFSETQRNKGNFPGRFSGRQFSNSRSEMNVSTLELGDSALYLCASSLTGTGGAVNEKLFFGSGTQLSVL.

V is TRBV24-1 and J is TRBJ2-2, with a tentative D call TRBD2 (6 bases). Germline V lookup: CDR1 KGHDR, CDR2 SFDVKD. The CDR3 has 16 residues. V lost 2 bases and J lost 2, with 11 bases in between. The CDR3 protein is CATSDSGGLNTGELFF. In nucleotides, the CDR3 is TGTGCCACCAGTGATTCCGGAGGGCTCAACACCGGGGAGCTGTTTTTT.

In this sample, this clonotype turned up once. The V and J genes are TRBV9 and TRBJ2-7, with unresolved D. Trimming shortened V by 4 bases and J by 0 bases, and 8 bases separated the two germline ends. The V gene's germline CDR1 is SGDLS and CDR2 YYNGEE. The CDR3 consists of 13 residues. The CDR3 region is CASSSANSYEQYF. CDR3 in DNA: TGTGCCAGCAGCAGCGCGAACTCCTACGAGCAGTACTTC. Supplemented by reference TRBV9 and TRBJ2-7, the full variable domain reads DSGVTQTPKHLITATGQRVTLRCSPRSGDLSVYWYQQSLDQGLQFLIQYYNGEERAKGNILERFSAQQFPDLHSELNLSSLELGDSALYFCASSSANSYEQYFGPGTRLTVT.

The chain combines TRBV28 with TRBJ2-5; the D gene is possibly TRBD2 (6 bases). Germline CDR1 MDHEN, CDR2 SYDVKM. This CDR3 has 17 amino acids. The ends were cut back, 6 bases at V and 5 bases at J, with 25 bases in the middle. Here the CDR3 reads CASRSSPGVEPFETQYF. The DNA for the CDR3 is TGTGCCAGCAGATCAAGCCCGGGAGTGGAACCATTCGAGACCCAGTACTTC.

The CDR3 DNA follows: TGTGCCAGCATTGATCTGACGTACTCCTACAATGAGCAGTTCTTC. Its translation is CASIDLTYSYNEQFF. This chain joins TRBV12-3 or TRBV12-4 and TRBJ2-1; D is unresolved. There are 15 residues in the CDR3. V was shortened by 7 bases and J by 0 bases, with 13 bases between the two germline ends.

The genes are TRBV3-1 and TRBJ2-7, with D tentatively TRBD1 (6 bases). The germline V gene encodes CDR1 LGHDT and CDR2 YNNKEL (reference sequence). The length of the CDR3 is 15 residues. Trimming took off 1 base at V and 5 bases at J, with 15 bases between the two ends. The CDR3: CASSQAFSGADEQYF. DNA for the CDR3: TGTGCCAGCAGCCAAGCTTTCTCAGGGGCGGACGAGCAGTACTTC.

The V gene is TRBV9, the J gene TRBJ2-7; 8 nucleotides align to TRBD2. This CDR3 is 16 amino acids long. With V trimmed by 7 bases and J by 0 bases, 12 bases remained unmatched. The V gene's germline CDR1 is SGDLS and CDR2 YYNGEE. CDR3 nucleotides: TGTGCCAGCGAGGGTGCGGGGGGCGACAGCTCCTACGAGCAGTACTTC. Translating gives CASEGAGGDSSYEQYF. Drawing the rest from reference TRBV9 and TRBJ2-7, the complete variable domain is DSGVTQTPKHLITATGQRVTLRCSPRSGDLSVYWYQQSLDQGLQFLIQYYNGEERAKGNILERFSAQQFPDLHSELNLSSLELGDSALYFCASEGAGGDSSYEQYFGPGTRLTVT.

J is TRBJ2-5 and V is TRBV12-3 or TRBV12-4; maybe TRBD1 (6 bases). The CDR3 runs to 16 residues. Trimming removed 5 bases at V and 6 bases at J, with 22 bases between. CDR3: CASSPSWSGRGKTQYF. CDR3 in DNA: TGTGCCAGCAGTCCTTCGTGGTCAGGCAGGGGAAAGACCCAGTACTTC.

The chain links TRBV28 to TRBJ2-7; D remains ambiguous. V was clipped by 3 bases and J by 0 bases, with 12 bases between them. CDR1 is MDHEN and CDR2 is SYDVKM in the germline V gene. The CDR3 totals 15 residues. The DNA of the CDR3 is TGTGCCAGCAGTTTTAGTACGGATAGCTCCTACGAGCAGTACTTC. It encodes CASSFSTDSSYEQYF. Drawing the rest from reference TRBV28 and TRBJ2-7, the complete variable domain is DVKVTQSSRYLVKRTGEKVFLECVQDMDHENMFWYRQDPGLGLRLIYFSYDVKMKEKGDIPEGYSVSREKKERFSLILESASTNQTSMYLCASSFSTDSSYEQYFGPGTRLTVT.

The chain couples TRBV6-1 to TRBJ2-7; a weak D match, TRBD2 (6 bases). CDR3 length equals 13 residues. Germline-derived CDR1 and CDR2 are MNHNS and SASEGT. V shed 2 bases and J shed 12 bases, with 17 bases lying between them. The CDR3 is CASSEIGRESRYV. In DNA, the CDR3 is TGTGCCAGCAGTGAAATCGGTCGGGAGTCGAGGTACGTC.

This rearrangement joins TRBV15 to TRBJ1-1, with 7 nucleotides matching TRBD1. V was pared by 8 bases and J by 2 bases, with 2 bases of the junction left unmatched. CDR1 is LNHNV, CDR2 YYDKDF, per germline (reference sequence). This CDR3 is 12 amino acids long. The CDR3 DNA follows: TGTGCCACCCGGGACAGCAACACTGAAGCTTTCTTT. Amino acid sequence: CATRDSNTEAFF.

The chain links TRBV3-1 to TRBJ2-3, with a possible D match to TRBD2 (5 bases). Germline V gene sequence: CDR1 LGHDT, CDR2 YNNKEL (reference sequence). V was cut by 2 bases and J by 0 bases, with 15 bases left in between. The CDR3 extends over 17 amino acids. CDR3 protein: CASSQISTTTSTDTQYF. In DNA, the CDR3 is TGTGCCAGCAGCCAAATCTCGACTACAACTAGCACAGATACGCAGTATTTT.

The chain joins TRBV5-1 to TRBJ2-5; D is ambiguous. Germline V gene data show CDR1 as SGHRS and CDR2 as YFSETQ. This CDR3 comprises 16 residues. Trimming cost V 0 bases and J 1 base, with 13 bases left between them. CDR3 sequence reads: CASSLEARSVQETQYF. CDR3 nucleotides: TGCGCCAGCAGCTTGGAGGCTAGATCGGTCCAAGAGACCCAGTACTTC.

This chain connects TRBV15 to TRBJ1-6; possibly TRBD1 for D (5 bases). The CDR3 extends over 15 amino acids. Between the trimmed V and J ends, which lost 7 bases and 2 bases, there was a span of 12 bases. CDR1 is LNHNV, CDR2 YYDKDF, per germline (reference sequence). CDR3 amino acids: CATTSTEAYNSPLHF. CDR3 sequence (DNA): TGTGCCACCACCTCGACAGAGGCCTATAATTCACCCCTCCACTTT.